This entry describes one TCR beta chain. This record belongs to a study of graft-versus-host responses after intestinal transplantation. The CDR3 spans 14 residues. After removal of 4 bases from V and 8 bases from J, the junction contained 6 bases not matched to a gene. Germline CDR1 is SGHTA and CDR2 is FQGTGA. The repertoire was sequenced with immunoSEQ multiplex PCR; TCRdb's copy has only in-frame clones and lacks some. Seen here are about 80,000 clones, about 90% observed once, and the top ten hold approximately 0.73%. This receptor was identified in a human patient who received an intestinal transplant, so some T cells may come from the graft donor. The J gene is TRBJ2-1, the V gene TRBV7-3, with 9 bases lining up with TRBD2. This specimen consisted of PBMCs, obtained 98 days after intestinal transplantation. CDR3 region: CASSSYSGGDEQFF. The CDR3 nucleotides are TGTGCCAGCAGCTCCTATAGCGGGGGTGATGAGCAGTTCTTC. Using reference TRBV7-3 and TRBJ2-1 for the parts outside the CDR3, the full variable domain is GAGVSQTPSNKVTEKGKYVELRCDPISGHTALYWYRQSLGQGPEFLIYFQGTGAADDSGLPNDRFFAVRPEGSVSTLKIQRTERGDSAVYLCASSSYSGGDEQFFGPGTRLTVL.